This record concerns one TCR beta chain sequence. The sample is drawn from a study of T-cell reconstitution after alpha-beta-depleted transplantation in children. A library of TCRbeta sequences, prepared with unique molecular identifiers, was generated. TCRdb processed the PCR reads anew with MiXCR; each CDR3 protein has one entry. The sample gives about 980,000 distinct CDR3 sequences, roughly 29% of which show up once; approximately 30% is in the top ten. The length of the CDR3 is 14 residues. CDR1 is SGHVS, CDR2 FQNEAQ, per germline. Deletions cut 5 bases from V and 2 bases from J, with 12 bases between.

V and J are TRBV7-8 and TRBJ1-1; tentative D call: TRBD1 (6 bases). This specimen consisted of PBMCs, mostly from graft donor cells, obtained 360 days after TCRalphabeta/CD19-depleted stem cell transplant. The source is a boy less than two years old who had a stem cell transplant for SCID, so the T cells may come from the graft donor. The CDR3 DNA is TGTGCCAGCAGCCCACAGGGCATAAACACTGAAGCTTTCTTT. It yields the protein CASSPQGINTEAFF.